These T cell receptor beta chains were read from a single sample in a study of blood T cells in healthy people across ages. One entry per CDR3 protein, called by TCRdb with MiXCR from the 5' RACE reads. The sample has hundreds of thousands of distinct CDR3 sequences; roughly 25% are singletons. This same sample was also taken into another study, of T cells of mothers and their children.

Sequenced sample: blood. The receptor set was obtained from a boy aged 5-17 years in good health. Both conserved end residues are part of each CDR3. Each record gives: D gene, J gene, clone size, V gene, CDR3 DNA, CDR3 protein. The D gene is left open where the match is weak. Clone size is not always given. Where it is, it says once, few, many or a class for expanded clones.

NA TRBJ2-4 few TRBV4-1 TGCGCCAGCAGCATCCCAACCGTGGGCGCTTCCAAAAACATTCAGTACTTC CASSIPTVGASKNIQYF
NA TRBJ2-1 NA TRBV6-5 TGTGCCAGCAGTCACCAGGGATCGTACAATGAGCAGTTCTTC CASSHQGSYNEQFF
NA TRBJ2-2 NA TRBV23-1 TGCGCCAGCAGAATACGAGGGGCGAACACCGGGGAGCTGTTTTTT CASRIRGANTGELFF
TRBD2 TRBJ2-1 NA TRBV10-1 TGCGCCAGCAGTGAGCGGGGATCGGGCGGGAGTAGGGCCGGCTCCTACAATGAGCAGTTCTTC CASSERGSGGSRAGSYNEQFF
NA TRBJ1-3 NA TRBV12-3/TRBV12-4 TGTGCCAGCAGAACAGGGTTCTCTGGAAACACCATATATTTT CASRTGFSGNTIYF
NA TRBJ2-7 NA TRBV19 TGTGCCAGTAGGACGGAAGGGACCTACGAGCAGTACTTC CASRTEGTYEQYF
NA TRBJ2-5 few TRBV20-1 TGCAGTGCTAATCGACTGTTAGGGAAAGAGACCCAGTACTTC CSANRLLGKETQYF
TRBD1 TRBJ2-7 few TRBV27 TGTGCCAGCAGTTTAGGGGACAGGGGTTCTGTATACGAGCAGTACTTC CASSLGDRGSVYEQYF
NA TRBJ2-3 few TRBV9 TGTGCCAGCAGCGAGGCGGGAACAGATACGCAGTATTTT CASSEAGTDTQYF
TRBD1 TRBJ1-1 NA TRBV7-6 TGTGCCAGCAGCCCAGTCGGGGAGGGGGCAAACACTGAAGCTTTCTTT CASSPVGEGANTEAFF
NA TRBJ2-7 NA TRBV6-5 TGTGCCAGCAGTTACTCTGGCCGTAACGCCTACGAGCAGTACTTC CASSYSGRNAYEQYF
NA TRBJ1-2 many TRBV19 TGTGCCAGCAGCAGGACGGACTATGGCTACACCTTC CASSRTDYGYTF
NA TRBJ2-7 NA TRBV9 TGTGCCAGCAGCGTAGGTTCCTGGACAGCCTACGAGCAGTACTTC CASSVGSWTAYEQYF
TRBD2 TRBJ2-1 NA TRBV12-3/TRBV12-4 TGTGCCAGCAGTTTCCTTAACGGGGGGGCCTACAATGAGCAGTTCTTC CASSFLNGGAYNEQFF
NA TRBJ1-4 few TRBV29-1 TGCAGCGCCCATGGGTCCGATGAGAAACTATTTTTT CSAHGSDEKLFF
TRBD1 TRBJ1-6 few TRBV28 TGTGCCAGCAGTTCGGGACAGAATAACTATAATTCACCCCTCCACTTT CASSSGQNNYNSPLHF
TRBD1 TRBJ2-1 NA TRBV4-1 TGCGCCAGCAGCCAAGAAAAGGGGGCCGGCAATGAGCAGTTCTTC CASSQEKGAGNEQFF
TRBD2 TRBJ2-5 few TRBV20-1 TGCAGTGCGGGGACTAGCGGGAGTCGGACCCAGTACTTC CSAGTSGSRTQYF
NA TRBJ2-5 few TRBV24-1 TGTGCCACCAGTGCCCTCGCGGAGACCCAGTACTTC CATSALAETQYF
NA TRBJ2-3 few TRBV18 TGTGCCAGCTCACCAGAGGGGGTCTTAACCACAGATACGCAGTATTTT CASSPEGVLTTDTQYF
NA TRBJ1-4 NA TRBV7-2 TGTGCCAGCAGCTTAGGGGAGGTGGTCGGAAAACTGTTTTTT CASSLGEVVGKLFF
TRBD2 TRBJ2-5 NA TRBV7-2 TGTGCCAGCAGCTTAGAAGTGGGCGGGAGGACGCGGTTC CASSLEVGGRTRF
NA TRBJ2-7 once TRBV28 TGTGCCGGCAGTTTGGGTCAGGGCCACTACGAGCAGTACTTC CAGSLGQGHYEQYF
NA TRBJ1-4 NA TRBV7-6 TGTGCCAGCAGCGCTCCGGGGTATGAAAAACTGTTTTTT CASSAPGYEKLFF
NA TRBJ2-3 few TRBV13 TGTGCCACCAGCTGGAGTGGCTCAACAGATACGCAGTATTTT CATSWSGSTDTQYF
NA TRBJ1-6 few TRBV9 TGTGCCAGCAGCGTAGAAGGGACGAATTCACCCCTCCACTTT CASSVEGTNSPLHF
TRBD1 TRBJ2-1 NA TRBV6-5 TGTGCCAGCAGTTACTGGACAGGGGCCTACAATGAGCAGTTCTTC CASSYWTGAYNEQFF
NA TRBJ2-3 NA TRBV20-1 TGCAGTGCTAGAGCCCGTGACACAGATACGCAGTATTTT CSARARDTDTQYF
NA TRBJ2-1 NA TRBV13 TGTGCCAGCAGCCAACAGATCCCAACCTACAATGAGCAGTTCTTC CASSQQIPTYNEQFF
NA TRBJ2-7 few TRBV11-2 TGTGCCAGCAGCCAAACCGGGACTGCCACCTACGAGCAGTACTTC CASSQTGTATYEQYF
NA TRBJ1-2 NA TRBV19 TGTGCCAGTAGTATCGTCGGGCCCCGCTATGGCTACACCTTC CASSIVGPRYGYTF
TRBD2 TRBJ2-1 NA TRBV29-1 TGCAGCGTGGAGCTAGCGGGAGGTACCTACAATGAGCAGTTCTTC CSVELAGGTYNEQFF
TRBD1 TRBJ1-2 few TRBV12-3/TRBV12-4 TGTGCCAGCAGGAAGCGACAGGGGGTAAGGGATGGCTACACCTTC CASRKRQGVRDGYTF